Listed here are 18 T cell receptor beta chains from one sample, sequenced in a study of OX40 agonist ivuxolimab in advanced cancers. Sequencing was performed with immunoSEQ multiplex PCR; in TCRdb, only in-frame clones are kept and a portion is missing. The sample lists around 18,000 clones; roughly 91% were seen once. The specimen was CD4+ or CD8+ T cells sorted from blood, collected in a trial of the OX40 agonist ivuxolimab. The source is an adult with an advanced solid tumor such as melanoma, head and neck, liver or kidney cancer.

CDR3: CASSATSGVEETQYF. In DNA, the CDR3 is TGTGCCAGCAGCGCGACTAGCGGGGTCGAAGAGACCCAGTACTTC. V and J are TRBV2 and TRBJ2-5; 11 positions agree with TRBD2. Germline CDR1 and CDR2: SNHLY and FYNNEI. After removal of 6 bases from V and 3 bases from J, the junction contained 6 bases not matched to a gene. The CDR3 spans 15 residues. The full variable domain, its missing parts supplied by reference TRBV2 and TRBJ2-5, is EPEVTQTPSHQVTQMGQEVILRCVPISNHLYFYWYRQILGQKVEFLVSFYNNEISEKSEIFDDQFSVERPDGSNFTLKIRSTKLEDSAMYFCASSATSGVEETQYFGPGTRLLVL.

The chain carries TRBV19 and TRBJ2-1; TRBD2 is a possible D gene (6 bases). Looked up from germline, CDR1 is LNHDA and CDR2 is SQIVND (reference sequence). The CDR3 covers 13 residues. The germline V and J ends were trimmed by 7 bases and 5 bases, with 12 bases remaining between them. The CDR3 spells CASTPGGNNEQFF. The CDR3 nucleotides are TGTGCCAGTACGCCTGGGGGGAACAATGAGCAGTTCTTC.

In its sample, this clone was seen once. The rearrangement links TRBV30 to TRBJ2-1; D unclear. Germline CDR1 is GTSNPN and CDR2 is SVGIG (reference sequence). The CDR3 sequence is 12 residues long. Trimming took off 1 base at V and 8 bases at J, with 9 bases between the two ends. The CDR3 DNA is TGTGCCTGGAGTGGCCTGCGTCATGAGCAGTTCTTC. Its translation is CAWSGLRHEQFF.

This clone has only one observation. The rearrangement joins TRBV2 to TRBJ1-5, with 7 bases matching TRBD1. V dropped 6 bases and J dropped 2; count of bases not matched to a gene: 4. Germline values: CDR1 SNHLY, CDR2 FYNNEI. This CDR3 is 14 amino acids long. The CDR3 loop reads CASSQGGGNQPQHF. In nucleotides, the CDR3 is TGTGCCAGCAGCCAGGGGGGCGGCAATCAGCCCCAGCATTTT.

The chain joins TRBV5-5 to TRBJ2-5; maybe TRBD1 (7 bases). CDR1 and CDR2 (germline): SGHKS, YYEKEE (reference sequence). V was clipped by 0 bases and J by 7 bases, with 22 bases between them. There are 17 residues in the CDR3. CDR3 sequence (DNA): TGTGCCAGCAGCTTGGATACGGGAGAGGGGTCAGGGGGGACCCAGTACTTC. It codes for CASSLDTGEGSGGTQYF.

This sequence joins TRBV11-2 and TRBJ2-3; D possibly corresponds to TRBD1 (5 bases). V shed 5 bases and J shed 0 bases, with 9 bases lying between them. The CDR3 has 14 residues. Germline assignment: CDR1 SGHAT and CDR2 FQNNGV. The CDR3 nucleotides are TGTGCCAGCAGCCCAGGGTGGAGCACAGATACGCAGTATTTT. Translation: CASSPGWSTDTQYF.

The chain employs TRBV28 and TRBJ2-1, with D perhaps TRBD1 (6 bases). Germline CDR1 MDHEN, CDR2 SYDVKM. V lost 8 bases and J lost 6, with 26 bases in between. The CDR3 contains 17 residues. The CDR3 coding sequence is TGTGCCAGCCAAAGCCGGACAGAATACTCCCCGGGCAATGAGCAGTTCTTC. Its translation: CASQSRTEYSPGNEQFF.

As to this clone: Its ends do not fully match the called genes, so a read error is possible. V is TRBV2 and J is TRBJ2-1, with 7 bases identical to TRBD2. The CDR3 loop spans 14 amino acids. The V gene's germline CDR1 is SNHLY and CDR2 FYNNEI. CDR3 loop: CAGSVSSGYNEQFF. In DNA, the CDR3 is TGTGCCGGCAGTGTGTCTAGCGGTTACAATGAGCAGTTCTTC.

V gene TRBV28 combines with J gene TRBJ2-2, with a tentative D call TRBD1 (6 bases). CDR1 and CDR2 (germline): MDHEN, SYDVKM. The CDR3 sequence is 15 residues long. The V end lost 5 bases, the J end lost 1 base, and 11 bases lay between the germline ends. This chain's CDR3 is CASSGWDKNTGELFF. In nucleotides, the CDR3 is TGTGCCAGCAGTGGATGGGACAAGAACACCGGGGAGCTGTTTTTT.

CDR3 loop: CASSLGYEQFF. The CDR3 DNA reads TGTGCCAGCAGCTTAGGCTATGAGCAGTTCTTC. The V call is TRBV11-3, the J call TRBJ2-1; D is unclear. V lost 1 base and J 8 bases, leaving 3 bases between the germline ends. Germline V gene lookup returns CDR1 SGHNT and CDR2 YENEEA. The CDR3 is made up of 11 amino acids. Variable domain in full (rest from reference TRBV11-3 and TRBJ2-1): EAGVVQSPRYKIIEKKQPVAFWCNPISGHNTLYWYLQNLGQGPELLIRYENEEAVDDSQLPKDRFSAERLKGVDSTLKIQPAELGDSAVYLCASSLGYEQFFGPGTRLTVL.

The CDR3 nucleotides read TGTGCCAGCAGCTTGACTACACCCGATGGCTACACCTTC. It is translated as CASSLTTPDGYTF. The V gene is TRBV14, the J gene TRBJ1-2; D uncertain. V lost 5 bases and J 6 bases, leaving 13 bases between the germline ends. Germline V lookup: CDR1 SGHDN, CDR2 FVKESK. The CDR3 runs to 13 residues.

Here the CDR3 DNA reads TGTGCCAGCAGCCCCAGCCATAGCTACAATGAGCAGTTCTTC. Protein product: CASSPSHSYNEQFF. This chain links TRBV7-6 with TRBJ2-1, with unresolved D. Trimming shortened V by 5 bases and J by 3 bases, and 11 bases separated the two germline ends. CDR1 SGHVS and CDR2 FNYEAQ come from the germline V gene. This CDR3 is built from 14 residues.

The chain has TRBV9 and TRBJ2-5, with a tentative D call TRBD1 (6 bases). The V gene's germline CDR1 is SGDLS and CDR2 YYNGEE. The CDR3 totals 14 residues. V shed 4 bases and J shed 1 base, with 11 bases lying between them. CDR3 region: CASSKQGFQETQYF. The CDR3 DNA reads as TGTGCCAGCAGCAAACAGGGTTTCCAAGAGACCCAGTACTTC. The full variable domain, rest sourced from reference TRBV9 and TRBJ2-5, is DSGVTQTPKHLITATGQRVTLRCSPRSGDLSVYWYQQSLDQGLQFLIQYYNGEERAKGNILERFSAQQFPDLHSELNLSSLELGDSALYFCASSKQGFQETQYFGPGTRLLVL.

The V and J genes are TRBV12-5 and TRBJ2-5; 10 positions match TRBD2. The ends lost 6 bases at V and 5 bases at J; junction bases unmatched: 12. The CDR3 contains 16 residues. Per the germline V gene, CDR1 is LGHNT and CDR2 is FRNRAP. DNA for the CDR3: TGTGCTAGTGGGCCAGGGCTAGCGGGAGTAGGGGAGACCCAGTACTTC. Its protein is CASGPGLAGVGETQYF.

DNA for the CDR3: TGTGCCAGCAGCCGGGGACGGACTAACTATGGCTACACCTTC. Protein product: CASSRGRTNYGYTF. The gene calls are TRBV27 and TRBJ1-2; tentatively, D is TRBD1 (5 bases). This CDR3 spans 14 amino acids. V lost 6 bases and J lost 0, with 11 bases in between. The germline CDR1 and CDR2 sequences are MNHEY and SMNVEV (reference sequence).

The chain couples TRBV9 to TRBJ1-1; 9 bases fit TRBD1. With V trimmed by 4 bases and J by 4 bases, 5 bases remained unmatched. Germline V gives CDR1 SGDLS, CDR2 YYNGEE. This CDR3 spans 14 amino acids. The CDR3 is CASSPTGGPTEAFF. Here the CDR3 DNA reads TGTGCCAGCAGCCCGACAGGGGGACCCACTGAAGCTTTCTTT.

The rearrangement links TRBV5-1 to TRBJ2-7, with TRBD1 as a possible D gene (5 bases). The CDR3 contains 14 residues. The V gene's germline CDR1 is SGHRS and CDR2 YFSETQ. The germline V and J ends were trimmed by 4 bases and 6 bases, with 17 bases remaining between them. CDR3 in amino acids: CASSLAEGAREQYF. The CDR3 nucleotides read TGCGCCAGCAGCCTGGCGGAAGGGGCGCGCGAGCAGTACTTC.

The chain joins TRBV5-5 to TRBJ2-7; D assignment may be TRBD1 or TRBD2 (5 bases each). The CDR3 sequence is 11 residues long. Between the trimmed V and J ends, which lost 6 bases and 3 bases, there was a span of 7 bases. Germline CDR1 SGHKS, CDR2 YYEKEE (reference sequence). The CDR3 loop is CASTGGYEQYF. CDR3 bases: TGTGCCAGCACTGGGGGCTACGAGCAGTACTTC.